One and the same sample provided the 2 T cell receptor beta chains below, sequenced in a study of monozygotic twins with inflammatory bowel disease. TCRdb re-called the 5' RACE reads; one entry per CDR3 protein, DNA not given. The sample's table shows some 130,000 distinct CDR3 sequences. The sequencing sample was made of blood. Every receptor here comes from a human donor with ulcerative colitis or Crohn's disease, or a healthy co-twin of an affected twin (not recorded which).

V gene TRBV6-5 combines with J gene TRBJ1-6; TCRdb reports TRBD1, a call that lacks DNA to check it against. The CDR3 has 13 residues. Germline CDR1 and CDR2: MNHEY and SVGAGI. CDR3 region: CASSPGLSSPLHF.

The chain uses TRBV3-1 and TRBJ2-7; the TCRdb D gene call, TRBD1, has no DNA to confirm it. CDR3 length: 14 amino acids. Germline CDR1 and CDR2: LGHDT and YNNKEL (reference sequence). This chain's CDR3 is CASRLGQGAREQYF.